The T cell receptor (beta chain) under discussion was sequenced for a study of T cell changes during pregnancy in multiple sclerosis. Assay used: immunoSEQ multiplex PCR; TCRdb lists only in-frame clones, some missing. The sample gives around 29,000 clones, 85% of which show up once; 6.5% to 8.5% is in the top ten. This clone came up a few times. This CDR3 has 13 residues. Germline assignment: CDR1 LNHNV and CDR2 YYDKDF (reference sequence). With 2 bases removed from V and 10 bases from J, the gap between germline ends came to 14 bases. V is TRBV15 and J is TRBJ1-1, with a tentative D call TRBD1 (5 bases). The TCR sequence derives from a female donor with multiple sclerosis, enrolled in a pregnancy study. This sample comprised CD8+ T cells from peripheral blood mononuclear cells, obtained after pregnancy. The CDR3 nucleotides read TGTGCCACCAGCAGACGTGGACAAATGGGAGCTTTCTTT. Encoded protein: CATSRRGQMGAFF.